These T cell receptor beta chains were read from a single sample in a study of OX40 agonist ivuxolimab in advanced cancers. Only in-frame clones appear in the TCRdb table, and some are missing; sequencing was by immunoSEQ multiplex PCR. The sample yields approximately 28,000 clones, roughly 86% seen once. This specimen was CD4+ or CD8+ T cells sorted from blood, taken in a trial of the OX40 agonist ivuxolimab. The source is an adult with an advanced solid tumor such as melanoma, head and neck, liver or kidney cancer. CDR3s include the opening cysteine and the closing phenylalanine or tryptophan. D genes are given only for firm matches. Expanded clones get a size class; other rows say once, few or many, or leave the size out.

>TRBV5-1|-|TRBJ2-1|-
CASSHWSSYNEQFF
TGCGCCAGCAGCCACTGGTCATCTTACAATGAGCAGTTCTTC
>TRBV7-9|-|TRBJ2-1|TRBD2
CASSSRGSHAPGEQFF
TGTGCCAGCAGCTCTCGCGGGAGCCACGCCCCTGGGGAGCAGTTCTTC
>TRBV10-3|-|TRBJ2-5|TRBD1
CAISGGGGTGETQYF
TGTGCCATCAGTGGGGGAGGAGGGACAGGAGAGACCCAGTACTTC
>TRBV29-1|-|TRBJ2-3|TRBD2
CSVDSSGRTDTQYF
TGCAGCGTTGATTCTAGCGGTCGCACAGATACGCAGTATTTT
>TRBV4-2|-|TRBJ2-7|-
CASSQERTDDEQYF
TGTGCCAGCAGCCAAGAGAGGACAGATGACGAGCAGTACTTC
>TRBV10-1|-|TRBJ2-1|TRBD2
CASSDGTSGSRVDEQFF
TGCGCCAGCAGTGATGGGACTAGCGGGAGTAGGGTCGATGAGCAGTTCTTC
>TRBV6-1|-|TRBJ2-7|TRBD2
CASSEQTSGAYEQYF
TGTGCCAGCAGTGAACAGACTAGCGGGGCCTACGAGCAGTACTTC
>TRBV6-1|-|TRBJ1-5|-
CASSEVPRTNQPQHF
TGTGCCAGCAGTGAAGTCCCGAGGACCAATCAGCCCCAGCATTTT
>TRBV28|-|TRBJ2-5|-
CASSQRGSEETQYF
TGTGCCAGCAGTCAGAGGGGGTCCGAAGAGACCCAGTACTTC
>TRBV15|-|TRBJ2-1|-
CATSGASSYNEQFF
TGTGCCACCAGCGGGGCTAGCTCCTACAATGAGCAGTTCTTC
>TRBV6-5|-|TRBJ2-7|-
CASSYQGFEQYF
TGTGCCAGCAGTTACCAGGGGTTCGAGCAGTACTTC
>TRBV19|-|TRBJ2-1|TRBD2
CASTPSGRGSYNEQFF
TGTGCCAGTACTCCAAGCGGGAGGGGCTCCTACAATGAGCAGTTCTTC
>TRBV9|few|TRBJ2-7|TRBD2
CASSVDVGGGYEQYF
TGTGCCAGCAGCGTAGACGTCGGCGGGGGCTACGAGCAGTACTTC